This T cell receptor beta chain is drawn from a study of response to subunit inactivated influenza vaccine. TCRdb itself ran the RT-PCR reads through MiXCR, one entry per CDR3 protein. This sample has a few hundred thousand distinct CDR3 sequences, with around 15% found just once. Findings and caveats of the study: Researchers suggested that each seasonal influenza vaccination recruits few new T cells.

In its sample, this clonotype was seen a few times. Its antigen is unidentified. Source: PBMCs from blood, taken roughly 12 days after vaccination. This receptor was taken from a man between 50 and 59 years old who received an inactivated influenza vaccine.

The CDR3 loop is CASSQSGAKNIQYF. In DNA form, the CDR3 reads TGTGCCAGCAGCCAATCAGGAGCCAAAAACATTCAGTACTTC. The chain employs TRBV3-1 and TRBJ2-4; D is ambiguous. Per the germline V gene, CDR1 is LGHDT and CDR2 is YNNKEL (reference sequence). The V gene lost 2 bases and the J gene lost 0 bases, with 5 bases spanning the gap. The CDR3 runs 14 residues.